Listed below are T cell receptor beta chains from one sample, sequenced in a study of blood T cell repertoires in COVID-19. Assay used: immunoSEQ multiplex PCR; TCRdb lists only in-frame clones, some missing. The sample lists about 80,000 clones, 78% seen once, with less than 20% in the top ten. Sequencing input: peripheral blood. The receptor source for this set is a human donor in a cohort sampled during active COVID-19. CDR3s include the opening cysteine and the closing phenylalanine or tryptophan.

j_call v_call cdr3_aa
TRBJ1-5 TRBV28 CASSTGGDQPQHF
TRBJ1-3 TRBV23-1 CASSQPGAHRGLVGNTIYF
TRBJ1-2 TRBV7-9 CASSVPGQINYGYTF
TRBJ1-4 TRBV7-9 CASSKPGATNEKLFF
TRBJ2-1 TRBV11-3 CASSPPRLAASYNEQFF
TRBJ1-2 TRBV29-1 CSVVTQGIQGYTF
TRBJ2-4 TRBV7-2 CASSLVTGDIQYF
TRBJ2-1 TRBV10-1 CASSTTGGVGNEQFF
TRBJ1-1 TRBV5-1 CASSLGLQMNTEAFF
TRBJ2-7 TRBV10-3 CAISDTYEQYF
TRBJ1-4 TRBV10-2 CASSWTSTEKLFF
TRBJ2-7 TRBV18 CASSPTEQGGYEQYF
TRBJ2-3 TRBV20-1 CSASQLRDYTDTQYF
TRBJ1-1 TRBV6-5 CASRFGDTEAFF
TRBJ1-6 TRBV11-2 CASSLGPGDSGSPLHF
TRBJ1-1 TRBV6-6 CASILPAGANTEAFF
TRBJ2-1 TRBV5-4 CASSLAGGGRAVYEQFF
TRBJ2-2 TRBV5-4 CASSLYGGWATGELFF
TRBJ1-2 TRBV27 CASSFMGQFYGYTF
TRBJ1-6 TRBV5-1 CASSIDQGSPLHF
TRBJ2-7 TRBV9 CASSKEGLRDEQYF
TRBJ2-6 TRBV6-4 CASSLQGRRAGANVLTF
TRBJ2-3 TRBV2 CASLELAGVADTQYF
TRBJ1-2 TRBV7-3 CASSLNSGYTF
TRBJ2-1 TRBV12-3/TRBV12-4 CASSLLRNEQFF
TRBJ1-2 TRBV18 CASSPSLIKTGENYGYTF
TRBJ2-2 TRBV29-1 CSVDSTGELFF
TRBJ2-5 TRBV14 CASSQQQETQYF
TRBJ2-5 TRBV5-6 CASSRQWRERGETQYF
TRBJ1-2 TRBV2 CASKDGQGAYGYTF
TRBJ2-5 TRBV2 CASGGTSGGAGETQYF
TRBJ2-3 TRBV15 CATSRDGRGSTDTQYF
TRBJ2-4 TRBV10-1 CASSATGSAKNIQYF
TRBJ1-5 TRBV5-1 CASSLEPRSQPQHF
TRBJ2-3 TRBV7-3 CASSFQGADTQYF
TRBJ2-1 TRBV29-1 CSVGLAGRHNEQFF
TRBJ1-1 TRBV11-3 CASSLGANTEAFF
TRBJ2-1 TRBV9 CASSVGTSGGDEQFF
TRBJ2-6 TRBV21-1 CASSRTTGLVPGANVLTF
TRBJ2-3 TRBV7-6 CASSLLKREVSSTDTQYF